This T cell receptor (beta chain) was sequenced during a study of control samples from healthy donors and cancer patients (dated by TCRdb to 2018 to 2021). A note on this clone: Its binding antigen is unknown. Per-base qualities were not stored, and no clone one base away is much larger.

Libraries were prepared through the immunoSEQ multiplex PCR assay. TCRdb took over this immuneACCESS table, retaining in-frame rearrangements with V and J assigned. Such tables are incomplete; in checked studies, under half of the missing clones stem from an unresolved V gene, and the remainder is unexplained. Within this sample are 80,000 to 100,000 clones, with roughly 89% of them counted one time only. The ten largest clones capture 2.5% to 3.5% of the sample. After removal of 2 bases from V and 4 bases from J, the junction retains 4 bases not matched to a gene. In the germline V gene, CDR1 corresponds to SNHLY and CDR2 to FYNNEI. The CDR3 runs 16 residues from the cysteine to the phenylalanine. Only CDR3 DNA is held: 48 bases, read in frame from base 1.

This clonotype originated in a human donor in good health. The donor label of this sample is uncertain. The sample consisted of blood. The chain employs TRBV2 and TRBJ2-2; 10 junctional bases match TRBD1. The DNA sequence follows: TGTGCCAGCAGTGAAACCGGGACAGGGGTCACCGGGGAGCTGTTTTTT. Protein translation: CASSETGTGVTGELFF.